This T cell receptor (beta chain) emerged from a study of T cells after yellow fever vaccination. Findings and caveats of the study: Detected again after the booster were most primary-vaccination clones, at 95% to 96% CD4 and about 90% CD8.

A word on this clonotype: Its antigen is still unknown.

UMIs were added to TCR cDNA along with a universal primer site when it was made by 5'RACE template switching. TCRdb reprocessed the 5' RACE reads via MiXCR and lists one record per CDR3 protein. The sample lists 400,000 to 650,000 distinct CDR3 sequences, about a fifth occurring once. This CDR3 spans 11 amino acids. V was trimmed by 4 bases and J by 4 bases, leaving 8 bases between them. Germline assignment: CDR1 DFQATT and CDR2 SNEGSKA (reference sequence). The chain couples TRBV20-1 to TRBJ2-7; the D is unclear. The sequences come from PBMCs, collected less than 25 days after the first yellow fever vaccination. This clonotype was sampled from a man between 18 and 35 years old who received the YFV17D yellow fever vaccine. This CDR3 is CSATSSYEQYV. The DNA for the CDR3 is TGCAGTGCTACTTCCTCTTACGAGCAGTACGTC.